A selection of T cell receptor beta chains follows, all from one sample in a study of T-cell reconstitution after alpha-beta-depleted transplantation in children. TCRdb redid the calling of the PCR reads with MiXCR, one entry per CDR3 protein. The repertoire includes more than 200,000 distinct CDR3 sequences, 25% of them detected once, and 2% to 3% sits in the top ten. Sequencing used PBMCs, obtained before TCRalphabeta/CD19-depleted stem cell transplant. The receptors stem from a girl aged 2 to 9 with Fanconi anemia, due to receive a stem cell transplant. The CDR3 runs from the conserved cysteine through the conserved F or W. D genes are given only for firm matches. Where a row states a size, it is once, few, many or the class of an expanded clone; other rows omit it.

TRBJ1-2 14 TRBV5-1 many NA CASSLTGRNYGYTF TGCGCCAGCAGCTTGACCGGACGGAACTATGGCTACACCTTC
TRBJ2-1 15 TRBV9 many NA CASSDFGQRYNEQFF TGTGCCAGCAGCGACTTCGGACAGCGATACAATGAGCAGTTCTTC
TRBJ2-5 14 TRBV20-1 NA TRBD2 CSASTAGYQETQYF TGCAGTGCTAGTACAGCGGGGTACCAAGAGACCCAGTACTTC
TRBJ2-7 15 TRBV29-1 NA NA CSVEDPASEGYEQYF TGCAGCGTTGAAGATCCGGCTAGCGAGGGGTACGAGCAGTACTTC
TRBJ2-3 15 TRBV6-5 few NA CASSYDRTDPDTQYF TGTGCCAGCAGTTACGACCGGACAGACCCAGATACGCAGTATTTT
TRBJ2-1 15 TRBV7-2 few TRBD2 CASSLDLLAGYEQFF TGTGCCAGCAGCTTAGATCTCCTAGCGGGGTATGAGCAGTTCTTC
TRBJ2-5 15 TRBV12-3/TRBV12-4 many TRBD2 CASSRSGRAGETQYF TGTGCCAGCAGCCGTAGCGGGAGGGCCGGGGAGACCCAGTACTTC
TRBJ1-6 15 TRBV5-1 few TRBD1 CASSLERGRNSPLHF TGCGCCAGCAGCTTGGAGAGGGGGCGAAATTCACCCCTCCACTTT
TRBJ2-4 14 TRBV12-5 many TRBD2 CASGLRTSDAIQYF TGTGCTAGTGGTTTGCGGACTAGCGATGCCATTCAGTACTTC
TRBJ2-7 14 TRBV9 medium-sized TRBD1 CASSVGTGLYEQYF TGTGCCAGCAGCGTTGGGACAGGCCTGTACGAGCAGTACTTC
TRBJ2-3 14 TRBV6-1 NA TRBD2 CASRTSGRAGTQYF TGTGCCAGCAGGACTAGCGGGAGGGCCGGTACGCAGTATTTT
TRBJ2-1 18 TRBV4-2 many NA CASSQDRGRTGLNNEQFF TGTGCCAGCAGCCAAGATCGAGGTAGGACGGGTTTGAACAATGAGCAGTTCTTC
TRBJ2-1 18 TRBV2 NA NA CAICFVIGSRSSYNEQFF TGTGCCATCTGTTTCGTCATCGGGAGTAGGAGCTCCTACAATGAGCAGTTCTTC
TRBJ2-5 15 TRBV7-3 many TRBD1 CASSLTGQAQETQYF TGTGCCAGCAGCTTAACTGGACAGGCCCAAGAGACCCAGTACTTC
TRBJ2-7 14 TRBV20-1 many NA CSADDPDSSYEQYF TGCAGTGCTGACGACCCTGATTCCTCCTACGAGCAGTACTTC
TRBJ2-7 15 TRBV20-1 few NA CSARDLDGANYEQYF TGCAGTGCTAGAGATCTGGACGGGGCGAACTACGAGCAGTACTTC
TRBJ2-7 15 TRBV29-1 many NA CSVEAKQGRSYEQYF TGCAGCGTTGAAGCGAAACAGGGTCGCTCCTACGAGCAGTACTTC
TRBJ2-1 17 TRBV7-3 NA NA CASSSAYPGPNYNEQFF TGTGCCAGCAGCTCAGCCTATCCAGGGCCAAACTACAATGAGCAGTTCTTC
TRBJ2-3 17 TRBV5-1 NA TRBD2 CASSLPQGLGSTDTQYF TGCGCCAGCAGCTTGCCCCAGGGACTAGGGTCCACAGATACGCAGTATTTT
TRBJ1-2 14 TRBV9 few NA CASSVGNSDYGYTF TGTGCCAGCAGCGTAGGAAATTCGGACTATGGCTACACCTTC
TRBJ2-7 19 TRBV5-6 NA TRBD2 CASSPSIGLAGGPGYEQYF TGTGCCAGCAGCCCCTCCATTGGGTTAGCGGGAGGGCCGGGCTACGAGCAGTACTTC
TRBJ2-7 14 TRBV24-1 NA NA CATSDSDTGYEQYF TGTGCCACCAGTGACTCCGACACTGGCTACGAGCAGTACTTC
TRBJ2-3 14 TRBV10-3 NA TRBD2 CAISVVGGANTQYF TGTGCCATCAGTGTAGTCGGGGGGGCAAATACGCAGTATTTT
TRBJ2-3 15 TRBV28 few NA CASRKGVHLGFTQYF TGTGCCAGCAGAAAGGGGGTTCATCTCGGATTTACGCAGTATTTT
TRBJ2-1 16 TRBV28 NA NA CASSAGAGVSYNEQFF TGTGCCAGCAGTGCGGGGGCGGGAGTCTCCTACAATGAGCAGTTCTTC
TRBJ2-3 12 TRBV20-1 many NA CSAIRRTDTQYF TGCAGTGCTATTCGCCGCACAGATACGCAGTATTTT
TRBJ2-3 16 TRBV11-2 NA TRBD2 CASSNLAGISTDTQYF TGTGCCAGCAGCAACCTAGCGGGGATTAGCACAGATACGCAGTATTTT
TRBJ2-7 14 TRBV29-1 few TRBD1 CSALRQGSVHEQYF TGCAGCGCCCTTAGACAGGGGAGCGTTCACGAGCAGTACTTC
TRBJ2-5 14 TRBV20-1 NA NA CSARDGTGAWTQYF TGCAGTGCTAGAGACGGGACTGGGGCATGGACCCAGTACTTC
TRBJ2-1 15 TRBV10-3 NA NA CAIRGPRDKYNEQFF TGTGCCATCAGGGGCCCCCGGGACAAATACAATGAGCAGTTCTTC
TRBJ2-3 14 TRBV12-3/TRBV12-4 NA NA CASSLNPSTDTQYF TGTGCCAGCAGTTTGAACCCCTCGACAGATACGCAGTATTTT
TRBJ2-2 19 TRBV11-2 NA NA CASSLVTIYGQTLTGELFF TGTGCCAGCAGCTTAGTGACTATATATGGGCAGACTCTCACCGGGGAGCTGTTTTTT
TRBJ2-1 14 TRBV29-1 many NA CSVEAWDIYNEQFF TGCAGCGTTGAAGCCTGGGACATCTACAATGAGCAGTTCTTC
TRBJ2-7 12 TRBV7-2 few NA CASSTYGQEQYF TGTGCCAGCAGCACCTATGGCCAGGAGCAGTACTTC
TRBJ2-2 17 TRBV12-3/TRBV12-4 many TRBD2 CASSLPGVAGLNGELFF TGTGCCAGCAGTTTACCCGGGGTAGCGGGCTTGAACGGGGAGCTGTTTTTT
TRBJ2-1 14 TRBV29-1 few NA CSVDSRYPYNEQFF TGCAGCGTTGATAGCCGTTATCCCTACAATGAGCAGTTCTTC
TRBJ2-1 14 TRBV4-2 few NA CASSQERTGNEQFF TGTGCCAGCAGCCAAGAGAGGACTGGCAATGAGCAGTTCTTC
TRBJ2-1 14 TRBV29-1 many TRBD1 CSVGHRGLYNEQFF TGCAGCGTTGGGCACAGGGGATTATACAATGAGCAGTTCTTC
TRBJ2-1 18 TRBV7-6 NA NA CASSLGSSGTLNDNEQFF TGTGCCAGCAGCTTAGGTTCATCGGGAACCCTAAACGACAATGAGCAGTTCTTC
TRBJ2-1 15 TRBV20-1 many NA CSARAYRITYNEQFF TGCAGTGCTAGAGCCTATCGAATAACGTACAATGAGCAGTTCTTC
TRBJ2-2 13 TRBV29-1 many NA CSVRRDHTGELFF TGCAGCGTTCGAAGGGACCACACCGGGGAGCTGTTTTTT